These 8 T cell receptor beta chains share one sample of origin, sequenced in a study of T cell repertoires in cytomegalovirus infection. One entry per CDR3 protein, called by TCRdb with MiXCR from the reads. The sample has 740,000 or so distinct CDR3 sequences, 35% to 45% seen once. The sample taken for sequencing was PBMCs. These receptors were taken from a human donor in good health (CMV status not recorded). Some clones in this sample may be carry-over from other donors' samples.

To note about this clonotype: A read error may produce the germline difference seen at one junction end. This chain links TRBV20-1 with TRBJ1-2; possible D gene TRBD1, 5 bases. The CDR3 loop spans 14 amino acids. The germline CDR1 and CDR2 sequences are DFQATT and SNEGSKA (reference sequence). CDR3 protein: CSARLNRERGGYTF. Here the CDR3 DNA reads TGCAGTGCTAGGTTAAACAGAGAAAGGGGCGGCTACACATTC.

The J gene is TRBJ1-5, the V gene TRBV12-3 or TRBV12-4, with TRBD1 matching over 7 bases. V lost 2 bases, J lost 3 bases, and 4 bases stayed unmatched. The CDR3 extends over 15 amino acids. The CDR3 loop is CASSLRQGVNQPQHF. In DNA form, the CDR3 reads TGTGCCAGCAGTTTAAGACAGGGAGTCAATCAGCCCCAGCATTTT.

Concerning this clonotype itself: With a much larger clone just one base away, this may be a read error. The gene calls are TRBV7-8 and TRBJ1-1; TRBD1 matches at 9 bases. Germline-derived CDR1 and CDR2 are SGHVS and FQNEAQ. The CDR3 totals 15 residues. DNA of the CDR3: TGTGCCAGCAGCTTAGGGGGACAGGGAGACACTAAAGCTTTCTTT. It codes for CASSLGGQGDTKAFF.

On this clonotype itself: This CDR3 is missing its conserved last phenylalanine or tryptophan, likely due to a read error. The chain joins TRBV7-2 to TRBJ2-1; 11 positions match TRBD2. Germline loops: CDR1 SGHTA, CDR2 FQGNSA. The CDR3 is 15 amino acids. Trimming at V came to 5 bases and at J to 4 bases, leaving 4 bases not matched to a gene. CDR3 residues: CASSRTSGLYNEQFS. Written as DNA, the CDR3 is TGTGCCAGCAGCCGGACTAGCGGGCTTTACAATGAGCAGTTCTCC.

This clonotype occurred a few times. CDR3 nucleotides: TGTGCCAGTAGTCTTATAGCGGGGGGATCCACCGGGGAGCTGTTTTTT. It encodes CASSLIAGGSTGELFF. The chain combines TRBV19 with TRBJ2-2, with 10 bases aligning to TRBD2. Germline V gene lookup returns CDR1 LNHDA and CDR2 SQIVND (reference sequence). There are 16 residues in the CDR3. The junction had 7 bases not matched to a gene; V was cut back by 5 bases and J by 4 bases. Variable domain in full (rest from reference TRBV19 and TRBJ2-2): DGGITQSPKYLFRKEGQNVTLSCEQNLNHDAMYWYRQDPGQGLRLIYYSQIVNDFQKGDIAEGYSVSREKKESFPLTVTSAQKNPTAFYLCASSLIAGGSTGELFFGEGSRLTVL.

The chain is built from TRBV20-1 and TRBJ1-3; D remains unclear. Germline assignment: CDR1 DFQATT and CDR2 SNEGSKA (reference sequence). The CDR3 sequence is 15 residues long. V gave up 0 bases and J gave up 5 bases, with 14 bases separating them. The CDR3 protein is CSARDSASPRNTIYF. The CDR3 DNA sequence: TGCAGTGCTAGAGATTCGGCAAGCCCACGAAACACCATATATTTT.

To note about this clonotype: This sequence may be a read error, since a much larger clone differs from it by one base. V is TRBV7-2 and J is TRBJ2-2, with D tentatively TRBD2 (5 bases). There are 16 residues in the CDR3. The germline V gene has CDR1 SGHTA and CDR2 FQGNSA. The CDR3 reads CASSPALIANTGELLF. DNA for the CDR3: TGTGCCAGCAGCCCAGCCCTCATTGCGAACACCGGGGAGCTGTTGTTT.

The chain carries TRBV5-6 and TRBJ1-1, with 7 bases fitting TRBD1. V dropped 4 bases and J dropped 2; count of bases not matched to a gene: 14. This CDR3 has 17 amino acids. Germline V gene lookup returns CDR1 SGHDT and CDR2 YYEEEE. CDR3 protein: CASSRRRITGANTEAFF. DNA of the CDR3: TGTGCCAGCAGCCGTAGGCGGATAACAGGGGCCAACACTGAAGCTTTCTTT.